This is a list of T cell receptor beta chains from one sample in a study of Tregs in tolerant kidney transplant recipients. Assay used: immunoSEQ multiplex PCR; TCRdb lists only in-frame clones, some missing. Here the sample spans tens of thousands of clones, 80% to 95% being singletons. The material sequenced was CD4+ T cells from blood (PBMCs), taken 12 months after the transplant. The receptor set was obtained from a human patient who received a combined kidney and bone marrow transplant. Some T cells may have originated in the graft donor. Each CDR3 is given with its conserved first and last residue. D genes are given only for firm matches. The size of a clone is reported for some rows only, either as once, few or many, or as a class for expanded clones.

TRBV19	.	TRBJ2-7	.	CASSFDRWSYEQYF	TGTGCCAGTAGTTTCGACAGGTGGTCCTACGAGCAGTACTTC
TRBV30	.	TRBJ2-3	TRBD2	CAWSVRAGGADTQYF	TGTGCCTGGAGTGTACGTGCGGGGGGCGCAGATACGCAGTATTTT
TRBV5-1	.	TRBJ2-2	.	CASSLGQTGELFF	TGCGCCAGCAGCTTGGGACAGACCGGGGAGCTGTTTTTT
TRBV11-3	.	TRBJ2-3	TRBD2	CASSQLAGGPDTQYF	TGTGCCAGCAGCCAGTTGGCGGGAGGCCCAGATACGCAGTATTTT
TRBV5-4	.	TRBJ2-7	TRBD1	CASTPTGSSYEQYF	TGTGCCAGCACCCCGACAGGGAGCTCCTACGAGCAGTACTTC
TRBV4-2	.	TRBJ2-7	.	CASSQAGLRYEQYF	TGTGCCAGCAGCCAGGCGGGACTGCGATACGAGCAGTACTTC
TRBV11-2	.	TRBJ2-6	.	CASSFPSSGANVLTF	TGTGCCAGCAGCTTTCCGAGCTCTGGGGCCAACGTCCTGACTTTC
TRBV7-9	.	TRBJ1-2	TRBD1	CASSFGQGNVYGYTF	TGTGCCAGCAGCTTTGGACAGGGGAACGTCTATGGCTACACCTTC
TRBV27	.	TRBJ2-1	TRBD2	CASSRGLGGRAFENEQFF	TGTGCCAGCAGTCGGGGTCTAGGCGGGAGGGCCTTTGAGAATGAGCAGTTCTTC
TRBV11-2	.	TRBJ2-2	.	CASSLTATVGELFF	TGTGCCAGCAGCTTAACAGCCACCGTTGGGGAGCTGTTTTTT
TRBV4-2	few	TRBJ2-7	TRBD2	CASSQVLAGAYEQYF	TGTGCCAGCAGCCAAGTACTAGCGGGAGCCTACGAGCAGTACTTC
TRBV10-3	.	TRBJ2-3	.	CAISGVRGTDTQYF	TGTGCCATCAGTGGAGTCCGGGGCACAGATACGCAGTATTTT
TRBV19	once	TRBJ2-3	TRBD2	CASAPGLAGPDTQYF	TGTGCCAGTGCCCCGGGACTAGCGGGACCGGATACGCAGTATTTT
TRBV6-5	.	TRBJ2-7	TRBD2	CASSVGGGWAYEQYF	TGTGCCAGCAGTGTTGGCGGGGGTTGGGCTTACGAGCAGTACTTC
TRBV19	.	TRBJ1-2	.	CASSLNTGTFAGYTF	TGTGCCAGTAGTCTCAACACAGGGACCTTTGCTGGCTACACCTTC
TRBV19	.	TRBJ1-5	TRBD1	CASERTGSNQPQHF	TGTGCCAGTGAAAGGACAGGGAGCAATCAGCCCCAGCATTTT
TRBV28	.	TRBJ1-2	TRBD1	CASSLRGLEYGYTF	TGTGCCAGCAGTCTCAGGGGGCTAGAGTATGGCTACACCTTC
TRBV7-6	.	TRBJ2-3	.	CASSLSVSRGDTQYF	TGTGCCAGCAGCTTATCGGTCAGTCGGGGAGATACGCAGTATTTT
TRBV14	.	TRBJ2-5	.	CASSPGRSTYQETQYF	TGTGCCAGCAGCCCCGGTCGGTCGACTTACCAAGAGACCCAGTACTTC
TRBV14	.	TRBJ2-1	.	CASSRTAKSIYNEQFF	TGTGCCAGCAGCCGTACAGCCAAGTCGATATACAATGAGCAGTTCTTC
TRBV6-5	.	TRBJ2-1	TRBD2	CASSFTSGIHNEQFF	TGTGCCAGCAGTTTTACTAGCGGGATCCACAATGAGCAGTTCTTC
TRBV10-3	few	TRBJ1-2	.	CAISGGRSYGYTF	TGTGCCATCAGTGGCGGGAGGAGCTATGGCTACACCTTC
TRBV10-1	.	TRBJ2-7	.	CASSGSRFWSGEQYF	TGCGCCAGCAGTGGCAGTCGCTTTTGGAGCGGCGAGCAGTACTTC
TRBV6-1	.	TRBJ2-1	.	CASSDRYNEQFF	TGTGCCAGCAGTGACAGATACAATGAGCAGTTCTTC
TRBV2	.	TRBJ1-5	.	CASGGDSNQPQHF	TGTGCCAGCGGGGGGGATTCCAATCAGCCCCAGCATTTT
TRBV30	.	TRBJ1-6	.	CAWTRQGSRSYNSPLHF	TGTGCCTGGACCCGTCAGGGGTCCCGCTCCTATAATTCACCCCTCCACTTT
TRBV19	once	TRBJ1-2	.	CASSTGHFYGYPF	TGTGCCAGTAGTACCGGACATTTCTATGGCTACCCCTTC
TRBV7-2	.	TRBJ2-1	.	CASSLQWGQYLYNEQFF	TGTGCCAGCAGCCTTCAGTGGGGGCAGTACCTATACAATGAGCAGTTCTTC
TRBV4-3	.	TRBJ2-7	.	CASSQDFREVRATYEQYF	TGCGCCAGCAGCCAAGATTTTCGAGAGGTCAGGGCGACCTACGAGCAGTACTTC
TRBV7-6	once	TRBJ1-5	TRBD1	CASSWGQGSNQPQHF	TGTGCCAGCAGCTGGGGACAGGGGAGCAATCAGCCCCAGCATTTT
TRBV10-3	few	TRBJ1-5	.	CAISESRNQPQHF	TGTGCCATCAGTGAGTCGAGGAATCAGCCCCAGCATTTT
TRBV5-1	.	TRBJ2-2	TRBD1	CASSLAAGGFTGELFF	TGCGCCAGCAGCTTGGCGGCAGGGGGCTTTACCGGGGAGCTGTTTTTT
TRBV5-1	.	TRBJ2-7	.	CASSFRYEQYF	TGCGCCAGCAGCTTCCGCTACGAGCAGTACTTC
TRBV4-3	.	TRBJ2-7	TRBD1	CASSQVPTGQGIYEQYF	TGCGCCAGCAGCCAAGTACCAACGGGACAGGGGATCTACGAGCAGTACTTC
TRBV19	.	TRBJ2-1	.	CASSTRDPYNEQFF	TGTGCCAGTAGTACTCGGGATCCCTACAATGAGCAGTTCTTC
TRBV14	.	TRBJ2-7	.	CASSRSGESYEQYF	TGTGCCAGCAGCCGTTCCGGGGAATCCTACGAGCAGTACTTC
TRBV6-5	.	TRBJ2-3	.	CASSRGGTDTQYF	TGTGCCAGCAGCAGGGGGGGCACAGATACGCAGTATTTT
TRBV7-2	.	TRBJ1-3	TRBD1	CASSLMTSPGTGQRF	TGTGCCAGCAGCTTAATGACCAGTCCCGGGACAGGGCAAAGGTTT
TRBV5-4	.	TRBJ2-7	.	CASNPQGYHEQYF	TGTGCCAGCAACCCTCAGGGTTACCACGAGCAGTACTTC
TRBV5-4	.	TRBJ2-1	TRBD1	CASSPPPTGAEQFF	TGTGCCAGCAGCCCACCGCCGACAGGGGCTGAGCAGTTCTTC